This record covers a single TCR beta chain. The antigen is not known. The record originates from a study of CD8 T cells in ankylosing spondylitis. General study results and limits: In reactive arthritis synovial fluid and blood, some motif variants had been reported before. CD8+ cells made up the disease-linked clones, which were relatively rare in peripheral blood.

Trimming stripped 0 bases from V and 2 bases from J, with 13 bases between. This CDR3 has 16 amino acids. Germline CDR1 is SGHRS and CDR2 is YFSETQ. Generation of TCR beta libraries employed quantitative 5'-RACE incorporating molecular barcodes. Using its own MiXCR run on the 5' RACE reads, TCRdb lists one record per CDR3 protein. The data contain around 90,000 distinct CDR3 sequences, 25% to 35% of them singletons. V is TRBV5-1 and J is TRBJ2-3; D is undetermined. Sequencing was performed on blood, either unsorted or a sorted T cell fraction (not recorded which). This sequence was found in a male donor with ankylosing spondylitis or in good health (not recorded which). DNA for the CDR3: TGCGCCAGCAGCTTGGCCCCGACGCGAGTCACAGATACGCAGTATTTT. Amino acid sequence: CASSLAPTRVTDTQYF.